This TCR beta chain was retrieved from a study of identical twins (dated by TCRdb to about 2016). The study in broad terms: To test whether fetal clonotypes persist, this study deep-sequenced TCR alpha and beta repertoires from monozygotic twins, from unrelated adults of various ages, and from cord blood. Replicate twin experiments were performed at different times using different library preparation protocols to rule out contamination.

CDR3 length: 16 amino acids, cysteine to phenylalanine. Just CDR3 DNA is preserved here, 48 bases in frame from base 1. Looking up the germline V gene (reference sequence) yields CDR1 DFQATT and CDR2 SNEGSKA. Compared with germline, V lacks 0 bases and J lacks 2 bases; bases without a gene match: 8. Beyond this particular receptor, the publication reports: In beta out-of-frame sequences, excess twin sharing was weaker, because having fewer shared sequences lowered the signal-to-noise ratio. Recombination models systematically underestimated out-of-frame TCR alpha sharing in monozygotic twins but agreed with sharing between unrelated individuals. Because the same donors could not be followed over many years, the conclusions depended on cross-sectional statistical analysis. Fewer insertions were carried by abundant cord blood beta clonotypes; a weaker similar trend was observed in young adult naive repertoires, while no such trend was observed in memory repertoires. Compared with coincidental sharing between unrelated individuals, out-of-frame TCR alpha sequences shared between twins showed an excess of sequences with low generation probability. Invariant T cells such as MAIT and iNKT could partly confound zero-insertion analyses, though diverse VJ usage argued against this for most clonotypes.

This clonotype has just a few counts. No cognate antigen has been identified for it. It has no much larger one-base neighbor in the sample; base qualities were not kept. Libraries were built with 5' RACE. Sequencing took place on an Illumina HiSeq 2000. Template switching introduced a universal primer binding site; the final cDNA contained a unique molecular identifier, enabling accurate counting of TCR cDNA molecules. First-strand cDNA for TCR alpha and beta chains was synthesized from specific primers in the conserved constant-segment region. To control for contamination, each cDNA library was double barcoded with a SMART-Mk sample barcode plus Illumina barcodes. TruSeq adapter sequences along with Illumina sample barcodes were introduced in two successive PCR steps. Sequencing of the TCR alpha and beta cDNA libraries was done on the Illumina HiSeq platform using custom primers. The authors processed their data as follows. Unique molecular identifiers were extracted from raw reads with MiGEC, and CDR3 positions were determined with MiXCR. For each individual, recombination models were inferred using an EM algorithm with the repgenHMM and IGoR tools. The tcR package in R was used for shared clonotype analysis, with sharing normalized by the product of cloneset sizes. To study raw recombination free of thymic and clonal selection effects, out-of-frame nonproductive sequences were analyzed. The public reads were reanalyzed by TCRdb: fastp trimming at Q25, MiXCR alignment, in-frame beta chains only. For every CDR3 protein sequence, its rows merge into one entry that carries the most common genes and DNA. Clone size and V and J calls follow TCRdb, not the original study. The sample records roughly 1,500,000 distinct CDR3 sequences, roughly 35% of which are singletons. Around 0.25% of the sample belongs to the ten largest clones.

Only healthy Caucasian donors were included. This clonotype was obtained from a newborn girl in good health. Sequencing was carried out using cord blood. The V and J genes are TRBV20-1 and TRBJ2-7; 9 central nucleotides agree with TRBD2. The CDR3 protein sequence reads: CSARDLKAGGPYEQYF. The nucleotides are TGCAGTGCTAGAGATTTGAAAGCGGGAGGCCCCTACGAGCAGTACTTC.